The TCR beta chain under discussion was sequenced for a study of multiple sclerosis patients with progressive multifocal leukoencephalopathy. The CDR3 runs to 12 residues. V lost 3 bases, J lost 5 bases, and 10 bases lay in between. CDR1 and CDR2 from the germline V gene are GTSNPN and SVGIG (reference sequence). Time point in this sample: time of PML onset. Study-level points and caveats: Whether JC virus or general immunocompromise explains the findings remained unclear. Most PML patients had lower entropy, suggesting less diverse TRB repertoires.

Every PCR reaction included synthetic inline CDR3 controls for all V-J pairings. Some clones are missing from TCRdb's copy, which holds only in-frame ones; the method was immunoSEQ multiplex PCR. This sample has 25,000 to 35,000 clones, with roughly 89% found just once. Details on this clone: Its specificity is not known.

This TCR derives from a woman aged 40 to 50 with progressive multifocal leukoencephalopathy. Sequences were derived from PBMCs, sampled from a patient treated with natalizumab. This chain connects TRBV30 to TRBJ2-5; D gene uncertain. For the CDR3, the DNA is TGTGCCTGGAGATTATCCGGGGAGACCCAGTACTTC. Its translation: CAWRLSGETQYF.